In this sample, the clone carrying this TCR beta chain turned up a few times. The antigen is not known. The data originate from a study of identical twins. The CDR3 has 17 residues. Germline CDR1 SGHDT, CDR2 YYEEEE. Trimming left V 0 bases short and J 0 bases short, with 13 bases between. Each cDNA held unique molecular identifiers, and template switching gave it a universal primer site. Each CDR3 protein gets one entry after TCRdb re-called the 5' RACE reads with MiXCR. Here the sample spans a few hundred thousand distinct CDR3 sequences, over 9.5% being singletons. Findings of the study overall: Twin sharing of out-of-frame TCR alpha was underestimated by models in monozygotic pairs.

These data were also filed under a second study, of yellow fever vaccine responses in identical twins. From that study: Twins reportedly had a vaccine T cell response that seemed partly convergent, partly personalized.

The sequenced sample was memory (CD45RO+) T cells sorted from blood. The chain links TRBV5-6 to TRBJ2-4; TRBD2 might be the D (6 bases). The source of this sequence is a young woman in good health. CDR3 loop: CASSLADAGLAKNIQYF. The CDR3 DNA reads as TGTGCCAGCAGCTTGGCCGACGCGGGGCTAGCCAAAAACATTCAGTACTTC.